This T cell receptor delta chain emerged from a study of Vδ1+ human thymocytes. Findings and caveats of the study: Unexpected Vdelta2 sequences could cause misinterpretation of bulk repertoire data. Highly polyclonal TRG and TRD repertoires with Gaussian CDR3 length distributions appeared in thymus.

Trimming took off 1 base at V and 8 bases at J, with 23 bases between the two ends. The germline CDR1 and CDR2 sequences are TSWWSYY and QGS. The CDR3 sequence is 17 residues long. As to this clone: Antigen: not known. The same CDR3 is also encoded by other DNA sequences in this sample.

The template was reverse-transcribed extracted RNA. CDR3 amplicons came from multiplex PCR with pooled V-gene forward and constant-region reverse primers. TCRdb re-called the multiplex PCR reads via CATT. In the table there are 70,000 to 90,000 delta-chain clones, about 30% of which are singletons. The sequence was collected from a boy younger than two who had congenital heart surgery. Sequencing input: Vdelta1+ gamma-delta thymocytes from the thymus. The subset is: FACS-sorted CD3+ TCRalphabeta- TCRVdelta1+ TCRVdelta2- thymocytes. J is TRDJ1 and V is TRDV1, with D perhaps assigned TRDD2 or TRDD3 (5 bases each). CDR3 nucleotide sequence: TGTGCTCTTGGGGAACCGCCCCTACGGGGGGTGGTGAGGAAACTCATCTTT. Its protein is CALGEPPLRGVVRKLIF.